A selection of T cell receptor beta chains follows, all from one sample in a study of T cells in Graves' hyperthyroidism and ophthalmopathy. TCRdb reanalysed the multiplex PCR reads using MiXCR and keeps one entry per CDR3 protein. The sample shows hundreds of thousands of distinct CDR3 sequences, approximately 20% of them seen only once. Sequences were obtained from blood. The receptors stem from a man aged 30-40 years with Graves' ophthalmopathy. Both conserved end residues are part of each CDR3. A D gene is named only where the DNA matches it firmly. Size is stated for part of the rows, as once, few or many counts, or as a class when the clone is expanded.

v_gene	abundance	len	j_gene	d_gene	CDR3aa	CDR3nt
TRBV2	many	12	TRBJ2-5	NA	CASSEDQETQYF	TGTGCCAGCAGTGAGGACCAAGAGACCCAGTACTTC
TRBV18	few	13	TRBJ2-7	NA	CASLDSDSYEQYF	TGTGCCAGCTTAGATAGCGACTCCTACGAGCAGTACTTC
TRBV6-1	few	15	TRBJ2-6	TRBD1	CASQTGAAGANVLTF	TGTGCCAGCCAGACAGGGGCAGCGGGGGCCAACGTCCTGACTTTC
TRBV28	NA	14	TRBJ1-2	NA	CASSWGGGNYGYTF	TGTGCCAGCAGTTGGGGGGGGGGAAACTATGGCTACACCTTC
TRBV6-5	many	16	TRBJ2-7	NA	CASSYTWGQGKGEQYF	TGTGCCAGCAGTTACACGTGGGGTCAGGGGAAGGGCGAGCAGTACTTC
TRBV2	many	15	TRBJ1-6	NA	CASRAALHYNSPLHF	TGTGCCAGCCGGGCGGCCCTCCACTATAATTCACCCCTCCACTTT
TRBV29-1	once	12	TRBJ2-7	TRBD1	CSVEGQGSEQYF	TGCAGCGTTGAGGGACAGGGTTCGGAGCAGTACTTC
TRBV27	many	15	TRBJ2-1	NA	CASSFVGTAYNEQFF	TGTGCCAGCAGTTTCGTAGGGACGGCATACAATGAGCAGTTCTTC
TRBV11-2	NA	14	TRBJ2-5	NA	CASSLDLGAETQYF	TGTGCCAGCAGCTTAGATCTAGGGGCAGAGACCCAGTACTTC
TRBV12-3/TRBV12-4	many	15	TRBJ2-7	NA	CASSLRDVGPYEQYF	TGTGCCAGCAGCCTACGGGACGTCGGTCCCTACGAGCAGTACTTC
TRBV6-1	NA	15	TRBJ1-6	TRBD1	CAGSRRDRSDSPLHF	TGTGCCGGCAGTAGAAGGGACAGATCGGATTCACCCCTCCACTTT
TRBV5-1	many	13	TRBJ2-5	NA	CASSLYREETQYF	TGCGCCAGCAGCCTCTATCGAGAAGAGACCCAGTACTTC
TRBV5-1	many	15	TRBJ1-4	TRBD1	CASSYRDSNNEKLFF	TGCGCCAGCAGCTACCGGGACAGCAACAATGAAAAACTGTTTTTT
TRBV20-1	NA	15	TRBJ2-1	TRBD1	CSASSDRGAYNEQFF	TGCAGTGCTTCCTCGGACAGGGGGGCCTACAATGAGCAGTTCTTC
TRBV2	NA	14	TRBJ1-1	TRBD1	CASSERPGGTEAFF	TGTGCCAGCAGTGAAAGGCCAGGGGGCACTGAAGCTTTCTTT
TRBV2	NA	14	TRBJ2-7	TRBD2	CASRKSGVTYEQYF	TGTGCCAGCAGAAAAAGCGGGGTAACCTACGAGCAGTACTTC
TRBV5-1	NA	17	TRBJ2-1	TRBD2	CASSLLPGLAGENEQFF	TGCGCCAGCAGCCTACTTCCGGGACTAGCGGGAGAGAATGAGCAGTTCTTC
TRBV6-9	NA	17	TRBJ2-3	TRBD2	CASSYLERGSDTDTQYF	TGTGCCAGCAGTTACCTAGAGCGGGGATCGGACACAGATACGCAGTATTTT
TRBV27	NA	17	TRBJ1-5	NA	CASSLSRGATGHQPQHF	TGTGCCAGCAGTTTATCGAGGGGGGCCACTGGCCATCAGCCCCAGCATTTT
TRBV3-1	many	15	TRBJ1-3	TRBD1	CASSLKGASGNTIYF	TGTGCCAGCAGCCTCAAGGGGGCCTCTGGAAACACCATATATTTT
TRBV20-1	NA	16	TRBJ2-3	TRBD2	CSARDRLAGWIDTQYF	TGCAGTGCTAGAGATAGACTAGCGGGATGGATAGATACGCAGTATTTT
TRBV6-1	NA	12	TRBJ2-3	TRBD2	CSTSGRTDTQYF	TGTTCCACTAGCGGGAGGACAGATACGCAGTATTTT
TRBV9	NA	15	TRBJ1-6	NA	CASSVAGSYNSPLHF	TGTGCCAGCAGCGTAGCGGGTTCCTATAATTCACCCCTCCACTTT
TRBV28	many	11	TRBJ2-5	NA	CASSLLETQYF	TGTGCCAGCAGCTTGCTAGAGACCCAGTACTTC
TRBV2	many	13	TRBJ2-2	NA	CASSESFAGELFF	TGTGCCAGCAGTGAATCTTTCGCCGGGGAGCTGTTTTTT
TRBV5-1	NA	16	TRBJ1-5	NA	CASSPGGGTKNQPQHF	TGCGCCAGCAGCCCGGGTGGAGGGACAAAGAATCAGCCCCAGCATTTT
TRBV6-1	NA	14	TRBJ2-2	TRBD2	CASRTSGSGGELFF	TGTGCCAGCCGGACTAGCGGGAGCGGCGGGGAGCTGTTTTTT
TRBV29-1	few	15	TRBJ2-1	TRBD1	CSVEETGGSYNEQFF	TGCAGCGTTGAAGAAACAGGGGGGTCCTACAATGAGCAGTTCTTC
TRBV30	many	14	TRBJ2-1	TRBD2	CASRTSGSYNEQFF	TGTGCCTCCCGGACTAGCGGGAGCTACAATGAGCAGTTCTTC
TRBV10-3	NA	13	TRBJ2-7	TRBD2	CATETSGSLEQYF	TGTGCCACCGAGACTAGCGGGAGTCTTGAGCAGTACTTC
TRBV19	NA	11	TRBJ2-2	NA	CASSIGGELFF	TGTGCCAGTAGTATAGGGGGGGAGCTGTTTTTT
TRBV6-2/TRBV6-3	many	15	TRBJ1-5	NA	CASSASRQPKEPQHF	TGTGCCAGCAGTGCCTCCCGGCAGCCCAAGGAGCCCCAGCATTTT
TRBV7-3	few	15	TRBJ2-1	TRBD2	CASSYSGSTYNEQFF	TGTGCCAGCAGTTATAGCGGGAGCACTTACAATGAGCAGTTCTTC
TRBV7-2	few	15	TRBJ2-3	TRBD1	CASSSDRVRTDTQYF	TGTGCCAGCAGCTCCGACAGGGTACGCACAGATACGCAGTATTTT
TRBV2	NA	14	TRBJ2-4	NA	CASSQKGPENIQYF	TGTGCCAGCAGTCAAAAAGGACCGGAAAACATTCAGTACTTC
TRBV12-3/TRBV12-4	NA	13	TRBJ1-1	NA	CASSFDRWGEAFF	TGTGCCAGCAGTTTTGACCGCTGGGGTGAAGCTTTCTTT
TRBV27	many	16	TRBJ2-3	NA	CASRSGGGPFTDTQYF	TGTGCCAGCAGATCAGGCGGGGGCCCATTCACAGATACGCAGTATTTT
TRBV6-1	many	17	TRBJ2-2	TRBD2	CATPMISGRPSTGELFF	TGTGCCACCCCCATGATTAGCGGGAGGCCCAGCACCGGGGAGCTGTTTTTT
TRBV18	few	13	TRBJ1-1	NA	CASSPMGGTEAFF	TGTGCCAGCTCACCAATGGGGGGCACTGAAGCTTTCTTT
TRBV14	NA	15	TRBJ2-4	TRBD1	CASSPGTGYRNIQYF	TGTGCCAGCAGCCCAGGGACAGGGTATAGAAACATTCAGTACTTC
TRBV13	NA	16	TRBJ2-1	TRBD2	CASSLSIAGGWDEQFF	TGTGCCAGCAGCCTTTCGATAGCGGGAGGATGGGATGAGCAGTTCTTC
TRBV6-1	NA	17	TRBJ1-5	TRBD1	CASSFGTALYSNQPQHF	TGTGCCAGCAGTTTCGGGACAGCGCTTTATAGCAATCAGCCCCAGCATTTT
TRBV6-1	few	11	TRBJ2-7	NA	CASSRTGEQYF	TGTGCCAGCAGTCGGACTGGCGAGCAGTACTTC
TRBV10-3	few	15	TRBJ2-3	TRBD2	CAISERRESTDTQYF	TGTGCCATCAGTGAGCGGCGGGAGAGCACAGATACGCAGTATTTT
TRBV28	NA	12	TRBJ2-1	NA	CASFTRKDEQFF	TGTGCCAGCTTCACAAGGAAGGATGAGCAGTTCTTC
TRBV28	once	13	TRBJ1-5	NA	CASREGSFQPQHF	TGTGCCAGCAGGGAGGGATCGTTTCAGCCCCAGCATTTT
TRBV11-1	many	14	TRBJ1-1	TRBD1	CASSFTGDGTEAFF	TGTGCCAGCAGCTTCACAGGGGACGGGACTGAAGCTTTCTTT
TRBV4-1	few	16	TRBJ2-3	TRBD2	CASSQDRLAVVDTQYF	TGCGCCAGCAGCCAAGATCGTCTAGCGGTGGTGGATACGCAGTATTTT